This TCR beta chain came from a study of PD-1 blockade in classical Hodgkin lymphoma. Study in general: Nivolumab was given intravenously to patients at 3 mg/kg every 2 weeks.

All patients relapsed after autologous stem cell transplantation, and brentuximab vedotin exposure varied. Study-level findings and limits: Diversity in CD4+ TCRs, unlike that measured in CD8+ TCRs, had risen significantly by C4D1. Patients with a complete response exhibited baseline diversity comparable to newly diagnosed patients.

This clone showed up just once. As yet, its antigen is unknown. Assay used: immunoSEQ multiplex PCR; TCRdb lists only in-frame clones, some missing. The sample shows 9,500 to 13,000 clones, about 71% of them seen only once. V was trimmed by 10 bases and J by 8 bases, leaving 14 bases between them. This CDR3 has 12 amino acids. The germline V gene encodes CDR1 ENHRY and CDR2 SYGVKD. The TCR was taken from a human donor with classical Hodgkin lymphoma. The rearrangement uses TRBV10-3 and TRBJ1-4, with no clear D. The sequences come from peripheral blood mononuclear cells (PBMCs), collected at baseline. CDR3 nucleotide sequence: TGTGCCACGGCGGACGTGGACGAAAAACTGTTTTTT. Its translation: CATADVDEKLFF.